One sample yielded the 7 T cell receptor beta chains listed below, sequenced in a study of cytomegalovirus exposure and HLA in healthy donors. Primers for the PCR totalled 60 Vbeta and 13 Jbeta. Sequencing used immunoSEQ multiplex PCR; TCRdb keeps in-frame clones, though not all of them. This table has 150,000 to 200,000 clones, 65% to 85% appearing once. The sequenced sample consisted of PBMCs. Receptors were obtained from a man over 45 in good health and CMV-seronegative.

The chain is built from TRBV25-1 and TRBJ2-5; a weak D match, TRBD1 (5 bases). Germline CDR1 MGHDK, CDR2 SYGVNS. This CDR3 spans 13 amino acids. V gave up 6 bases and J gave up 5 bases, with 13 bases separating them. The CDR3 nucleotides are TGTGCCAGCAGGGGGCAAGAGGCGGAGACCCAGTACTTC. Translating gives CASRGQEAETQYF.

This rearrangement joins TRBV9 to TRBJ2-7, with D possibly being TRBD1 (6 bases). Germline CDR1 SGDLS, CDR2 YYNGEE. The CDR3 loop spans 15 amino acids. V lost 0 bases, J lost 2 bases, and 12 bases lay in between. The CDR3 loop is CASSVGGRGTYEQYF. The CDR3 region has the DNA TGTGCCAGCAGCGTAGGGGGCAGGGGAACCTACGAGCAGTACTTC.

CDR3: CASAPGRGTEAFF. CDR3 sequence (DNA): TGTGCCAGTGCGCCAGGGAGGGGCACTGAAGCTTTCTTT. The chain uses TRBV19 and TRBJ1-1; D may be TRBD1 (5 bases). The CDR3 sequence is 13 residues long. CDR1 LNHDA and CDR2 SQIVND come from the germline V gene (reference sequence). V gave up 8 bases and J gave up 4 bases, with 14 bases separating them. Filled out from reference TRBV19 and TRBJ1-1, the complete variable domain reads DGGITQSPKYLFRKEGQNVTLSCEQNLNHDAMYWYRQDPGQGLRLIYYSQIVNDFQKGDIAEGYSVSREKKESFPLTVTSAQKNPTAFYLCASAPGRGTEAFFGQGTRLTVV.

Here the CDR3 reads CASSTSGTGGYGYTF. CDR3 DNA: TGTGCCAGCAGCACCTCCGGGACAGGGGGTTATGGCTACACCTTC. The chain joins TRBV11-2 to TRBJ1-2; 11 positions agree with TRBD1. Germline CDR1 is SGHAT and CDR2 is FQNNGV. CDR3 length equals 15 residues. The V gene end was trimmed by 5 bases and the J gene end by 5 bases; junction bases not matched to a gene: 7.

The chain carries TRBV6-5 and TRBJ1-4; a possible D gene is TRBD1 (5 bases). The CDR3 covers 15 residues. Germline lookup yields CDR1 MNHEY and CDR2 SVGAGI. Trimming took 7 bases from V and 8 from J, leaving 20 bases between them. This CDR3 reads CASTTGQPGEEKLFF. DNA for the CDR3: TGTGCCAGCACCACGGGGCAGCCGGGGGAGGAAAAACTGTTTTTT.

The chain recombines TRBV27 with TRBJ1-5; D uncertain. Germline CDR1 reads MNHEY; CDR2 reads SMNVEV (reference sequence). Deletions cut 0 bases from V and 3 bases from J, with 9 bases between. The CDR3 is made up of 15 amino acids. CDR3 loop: CASSLSPRPNQPQHF. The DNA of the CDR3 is TGTGCCAGCAGTTTATCGCCCAGGCCCAATCAGCCCCAGCATTTT.

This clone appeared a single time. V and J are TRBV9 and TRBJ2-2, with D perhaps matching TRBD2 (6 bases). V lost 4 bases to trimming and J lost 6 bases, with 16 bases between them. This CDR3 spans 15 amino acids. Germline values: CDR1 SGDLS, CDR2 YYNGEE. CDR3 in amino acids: CASSLDLGGAGELFF. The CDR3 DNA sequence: TGTGCCAGCAGCCTAGACCTGGGGGGAGCCGGGGAGCTGTTTTTT.